A single sample is the source of the 23 T cell receptor beta chains below, sequenced in a study of T cells in Graves' hyperthyroidism and ophthalmopathy. The CDR3 regions of TCR beta were amplified from RNA transcripts. A first-round RT-PCR of the TCR CDR3 used the HTBI primer set. MiXCR, applied by TCRdb to the multiplex PCR reads, yields one record per CDR3 protein. The profile covers hundreds of thousands of distinct CDR3 sequences, with approximately 19% appearing a single time and under 45% taken by the ten largest. What was sequenced was blood. Receptor source: a man aged 45-65 years with Graves' ophthalmopathy.

About this clonotype itself: Its ends do not fully match the called genes, so a read error is possible. The chain recombines TRBV13 with TRBJ1-2; 7 positions match TRBD1. This CDR3 has 14 residues. Germline V lookup: CDR1 PRHDT, CDR2 FYEKMQ (reference sequence). CDR3 in DNA: TGCGCCAGCAGCCAAGGAGACAGGGAGAGAGGCTACACCTTC. Translated: CASSQGDRERGYTF.

This clonotype was seen a few times. The chain couples TRBV20-1 to TRBJ1-5, with D uncertain. V lost 6 bases and J 0 bases, leaving 12 bases between the germline ends. CDR1 and CDR2 (germline): DFQATT, SNEGSKA (reference sequence). The CDR3 length is 14 residues. The CDR3 DNA reads as TGCAGTGCCTCGCCAGGCTATAGCAATCAGCCCCAGCATTTT. This sequence encodes CSASPGYSNQPQHF.

This clonotype was seen only a few times. The chain links TRBV15 to TRBJ2-2, with 8 bases lining up with TRBD2. This CDR3 has 15 residues. After removal of 7 bases from V and 4 bases from J, the junction contained 8 bases not matched to a gene. Germline V lookup: CDR1 LNHNV, CDR2 YYDKDF (reference sequence). The CDR3 spells CATTYGRVSTGELFF. CDR3 nucleotides: TGTGCCACCACCTACGGGAGGGTGAGCACCGGGGAGCTGTTTTTT.

The V call is TRBV6-1, the J call TRBJ2-3; D is undetermined. Germline CDR1 and CDR2: MNHNS and SASEGT. V lost 0 bases to trimming and J lost 4 bases, with 26 bases between them. The CDR3 spans 20 residues. The CDR3 protein is CASSEARMAAVTRGADTQYF. The CDR3 region has the DNA TGTGCCAGCAGTGAAGCAAGGATGGCGGCAGTAACCCGTGGAGCAGATACGCAGTATTTT.

The chain uses TRBV2 and TRBJ1-1; no firm D call. The V and J ends lost 6 bases and 3 bases respectively, with 17 bases between them. Germline assignment: CDR1 SNHLY and CDR2 FYNNEI. The CDR3 totals 15 residues. The CDR3 protein is CASRDFSEAYTEAFF. The DNA of the CDR3 is TGTGCCAGCAGGGATTTCAGTGAAGCCTACACTGAAGCTTTCTTT.

The gene calls are TRBV9 and TRBJ2-4, with TRBD2 matching 9 bases. Per germline, CDR1 SGDLS and CDR2 YYNGEE. This CDR3 contains 18 residues. J was trimmed by 0 bases and V by 0 bases; bases with no gene match: 7. The chain's CDR3 is CASSVEASGVLAKNIQYF. CDR3 DNA: TGTGCCAGCAGCGTAGAGGCTAGCGGGGTCCTAGCCAAAAACATTCAGTACTTC.

This chain joins TRBV4-1 and TRBJ1-4; TRBD1 is a possible D gene (5 bases). Germline V gene lookup returns CDR1 MGHRA and CDR2 YSYEKL. V lost 5 bases to trimming and J lost 4 bases, with 11 bases between them. This CDR3 region has 14 residues. The CDR3 DNA reads TGCGCCAGCAGCATGACAGTGCTTAATGAAAAACTGTTTTTT. Amino acid sequence: CASSMTVLNEKLFF.

This clonotype was observed at least ten times. This sequence joins TRBV10-3 and TRBJ1-1, with TRBD1 matching over 7 bases. The length of the CDR3 is 15 residues. Germline V gene lookup returns CDR1 ENHRY and CDR2 SYGVKD. J was trimmed by 2 bases and V by 5 bases; bases with no gene match: 8. CDR3 in amino acids: CAISSGQLINTEAFF. The CDR3 bases are TGTGCCATCAGTTCGGGACAGCTCATAAACACTGAAGCTTTCTTT.

Turning to this clonotype: One end of the junction varies from germline; a read error may be responsible. The rearrangement joins TRBV5-1 to TRBJ2-1; D is ambiguous. Germline CDR1 and CDR2: SGHRS and YFSETQ. CDR3 length: 13 residues. For the CDR3, the DNA is TGTGCCAGCAGCGTATCTCCCTACAATGAGCAGTTCTTC. This gives the protein CASSVSPYNEQFF.

This clonotype was counted a few times. The chain uses TRBV5-4 and TRBJ2-7; 8 nucleotides match TRBD1. This CDR3 has 12 amino acids. Germline V gene lookup returns CDR1 SGHNT and CDR2 YYREEE (reference sequence). The J segment lost 12 bases and the V segment lost 4 bases, leaving 9 bases of the junction unmatched. The CDR3 bases are TGTGCCAGCAGCGATGACAGGGGTTTGCGGTACTTC. This gives the protein CASSDDRGLRYF.

Details on this clonotype: A much larger clone differs by one base, so this may be a read error. The chain joins TRBV11-2 to TRBJ2-1; TRBD2 aligns across 11 bases. The CDR3 consists of 16 residues. Per the germline V gene, CDR1 is SGHAT and CDR2 is FQNNGV. The junction had 3 bases not matched to a gene; V was cut back by 1 base and J by 4 bases. In DNA form, the CDR3 reads TGTGCCAGCAGCTTAGTGGCTAGCGGGAGGTACAATGAGCAGTTCTTC. Amino acid sequence: CASSLVASGRYNEQFF.

The rearrangement uses TRBV9 and TRBJ1-1, with D possibly being TRBD1 (5 bases). The germline gives CDR1 SGDLS, CDR2 YYNGEE. V was trimmed by 3 bases and J by 4 bases, leaving 16 bases between them. CDR3 length: 15 residues. Here the CDR3 reads CASSAVGGSGTEAFF. CDR3 in DNA: TGTGCCAGCAGCGCGGTGGGGGGGAGCGGCACTGAAGCTTTCTTT.

This clonotype was seen at least ten times. As DNA, the CDR3 is TGTGCCAGCAGCTACGAGGAGTACACTGAAGCTTTCTTT. It encodes CASSYEEYTEAFF. This rearrangement joins TRBV11-2 to TRBJ1-1; D unclear. The CDR3 length is 13 residues. V dropped 4 bases and J dropped 3 bases, with 9 bases sitting between them. In germline, CDR1 is SGHAT, CDR2 FQNNGV. Filled out from reference TRBV11-2 and TRBJ1-1, the complete variable domain reads EAGVAQSPRYKIIEKRQSVAFWCNPISGHATLYWYQQILGQGPKLLIQFQNNGVVDDSQLPKDRFSAERLKGVDSTLKIQPAKLEDSAVYLCASSYEEYTEAFFGQGTRLTVV.

This clonotype has ten or more counts. This sequence joins TRBV18 and TRBJ1-2; 7 positions agree with TRBD1. V lost 5 bases and J lost 5; bases outside the gene matches: 8. The germline CDR1 and CDR2 sequences are KGHSH and LQKENI. The CDR3 spans 14 residues. The CDR3 coding sequence is TGTGCCAGCTCAAGTGGACAGGCCTCTTATGGCTACACCTTC. This encodes CASSSGQASYGYTF.

In this sample, this clonotype turned up a few times. V usage is TRBV5-1 and J usage is TRBJ2-1, with 9 bases that match TRBD2. Germline V gives CDR1 SGHRS, CDR2 YFSETQ. V was clipped by 4 bases and J by 8 bases; unmatched bases: 10. This CDR3 spans 15 amino acids. DNA of the CDR3: TGCGCCAGCAGCCACTCGATTAGCGGGAGACATGAGCAGTTCTTC. It encodes CASSHSISGRHEQFF. Drawing the rest from reference TRBV5-1 and TRBJ2-1, the complete variable domain is KAGVTQTPRYLIKTRGQQVTLSCSPISGHRSVSWYQQTPGQGLQFLFEYFSETQRNKGNFPGRFSGRQFSNSRSEMNVSTLELGDSALYLCASSHSISGRHEQFFGPGTRLTVL.

This clonotype has at least ten counts. This chain links TRBV6-2 or TRBV6-3 with TRBJ1-1; maybe TRBD1 (5 bases). V lost 7 bases, J lost 0 bases, and 12 bases lay in between. Germline-derived CDR1 and CDR2 are MNHEY and SVGEGT. The CDR3 extends over 14 amino acids. The CDR3 DNA sequence: TGTGCCAGCACCCGCGGACATATGAACACTGAAGCTTTCTTT. The encoded protein is CASTRGHMNTEAFF.

CDR3 DNA: TGTGCCAGCAGCTTGAGGGACTTCGGTCCGGGGCGACCTCAAGAGACCCAGTACTTC. It yields the protein CASSLRDFGPGRPQETQYF. The J gene is TRBJ2-5, the V gene TRBV11-2; TRBD2 might be the D (6 bases). This CDR3 is built from 19 residues. Trimming cost V 3 bases and J 2 bases, with 25 bases left between them. Germline V gene lookup returns CDR1 SGHAT and CDR2 FQNNGV.

This clonotype was seen a few times. The chain joins TRBV20-1 to TRBJ2-7; D remains unclear. CDR1 is DFQATT and CDR2 is SNEGSKA in the germline V gene (reference sequence). V was pared by 4 bases and J by 4 bases, with 8 bases between. The CDR3 is 11 amino acids. In DNA form, the CDR3 reads TGCAGTGCTACACCCCTTTACGAGCAGTACTTC. Protein sequence: CSATPLYEQYF.

At least ten counts were recorded for this clonotype. The chain recombines TRBV2 with TRBJ2-1; no clear D gene. Per germline, CDR1 SNHLY and CDR2 FYNNEI. The CDR3 covers 13 residues. Trimming pared 1 base from V and 9 bases from J, leaving 10 bases between. The CDR3 spells CASSEGARSEQFF. The CDR3 region has the DNA TGTGCCAGCAGTGAAGGGGCCCGGAGTGAGCAGTTCTTC.

Written as DNA, the CDR3 is TGTGCCAGCAGCGAAAAACCGGGACAGTTAAACAATGAGCAGTTCTTC. The encoded protein is CASSEKPGQLNNEQFF. The V gene is TRBV13, the J gene TRBJ2-1; 7 bases are a match to TRBD1. Trimming removed 5 bases from V and 5 bases from J; junction bases left unmatched: 12. The CDR3 has 16 amino acids. Germline CDR1 reads PRHDT; CDR2 reads FYEKMQ (reference sequence).

There are a few counts of this clonotype. The CDR3 DNA reads TGCAGTGCCCCCGGACTTGACGAGGATGAGCAGTTCTTC. Translated, it gives CSAPGLDEDEQFF. The rearrangement uses TRBV20-1 and TRBJ2-1, with TRBD2 as a possible D gene (5 bases). V dropped 6 bases and J dropped 8 bases, with 17 bases sitting between them. This CDR3 is built from 13 residues. Germline V gene sequence: CDR1 DFQATT, CDR2 SNEGSKA (reference sequence).

In the case of this clonotype: A clone one base away is much larger, so this may be a read error. The chain couples TRBV2 to TRBJ2-7; TRBD2 matches 8 bases. Germline trimming cut 3 bases from V and 3 bases from J; bases unmatched to any gene: 4. CDR3 length: 14 amino acids. Germline V gives CDR1 SNHLY, CDR2 FYNNEI. The CDR3 DNA reads TGTGCCAGCAGTGACGGTAGCGGGATCTACGAGCAGTACTTC. Its protein is CASSDGSGIYEQYF.

This clonotype was counted many times. The chain employs TRBV24-1 and TRBJ2-1; either TRBD1 or TRBD2 may fit D (5 bases each). The CDR3 contains 16 residues. V lost 3 bases and J 1 base, leaving 12 bases between the germline ends. Germline V gene sequence: CDR1 KGHDR, CDR2 SFDVKD. The DNA of the CDR3 is TGTGCCACCAGTGATCAGGGACGGGGTTCCTACAATGAGCAGTTCTTC. It is translated as CATSDQGRGSYNEQFF.